The clone carrying this TCR beta chain showed up just once. As yet, its antigen is unknown. The data originate from a study of PD-1 blockade in classical Hodgkin lymphoma. Study context: The patients were dosed with nivolumab 3 mg/kg, infused intravenously every 2 weeks.

General study results and limits: With respect to the repertoire differences, their causes, possibly disease activity or prior therapy, remain undefined.

Trimming cost V 7 bases and J 7 bases; bases outside gene matches: 16. Germline CDR1 and CDR2: MNHNS and SASEGT. This CDR3 comprises 15 residues. Relapse was seen in all patients after autologous stem cell transplantation, and brentuximab vedotin exposure was variable. The data were produced by immunoSEQ multiplex PCR, yet TCRdb's version contains in-frame clones alone and is incomplete. The data show just under 100,000 clones, around four fifths seen once. The clonotype was recovered from a human donor with classical Hodgkin lymphoma. The sequencing here drew on peripheral blood mononuclear cells (PBMCs), taken at baseline. The rearrangement joins TRBV6-1 to TRBJ2-7; 7 positions match TRBD2. CDR3 loop: CASNSLGAGAWEQYF. DNA of the CDR3: TGTGCCAGCAACTCCTTAGGGGCGGGAGCCTGGGAGCAGTACTTC.